The entry below describes one T cell receptor beta chain. The V gene lost 7 bases and the J gene lost 5 bases, with 23 bases spanning the gap. The germline V gene encodes CDR1 SQVTM and CDR2 ANQGSEA. The length of the CDR3 is 15 residues. The sample comes from a study of CD8+ T cells in alopecia areata. RNA was extracted and reverse transcribed into cDNA as the sequencing template. Profiling relied on immunoSEQ multiplex PCR, and the TCRdb table lists in-frame clones only, not all of them. The data show under 350,000 clones, with more than 45% seen just once and about 1.8% held by the top ten. Treatment given: oral pan-JAK inhibitor, 5-10 mg twice daily.

The material was CD4+ T cells sorted from blood, obtained at week 24, from a patient treated with tofacitinib. The chain recombines TRBV29-1 with TRBJ2-5, with D perhaps given as TRBD1 or TRBD2 (7 bases each). This TCR was recovered from a human donor with alopecia areata. CDR3 DNA: TGCAGCGCCCATGTTGGGGCAGGGGGAGGGGAGACCCAGTACTTC. It specifies CSAHVGAGGGETQYF.